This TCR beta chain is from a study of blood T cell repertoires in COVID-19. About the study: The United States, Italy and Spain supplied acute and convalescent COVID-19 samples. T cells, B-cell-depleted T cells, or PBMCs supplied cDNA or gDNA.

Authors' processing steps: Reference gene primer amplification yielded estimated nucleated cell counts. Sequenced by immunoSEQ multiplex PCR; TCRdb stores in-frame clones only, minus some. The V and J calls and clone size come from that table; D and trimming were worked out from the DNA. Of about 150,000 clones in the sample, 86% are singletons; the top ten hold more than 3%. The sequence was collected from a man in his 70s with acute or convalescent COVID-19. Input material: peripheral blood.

The CDR3 DNA sequence: TGTGCCTGGACGGGGGGCCCCCAAGAGACCCAGTACTTC. It yields the protein CAWTGGPQETQYF. J is TRBJ2-5 and V is TRBV30; TRBD2 is a possible D gene (7 bases). Trimming took off 4 bases at V and 1 base at J, with 10 bases between the two ends. The CDR3 runs to 13 residues. Germline V gene lookup returns CDR1 GTSNPN and CDR2 SVGIG (reference sequence). Full variable domain (rest looked up from reference TRBV30 and TRBJ2-5): SQTIHQWPATLVQPVGSPLSLECTVEGTSNPNLYWYRQAAGRGLQLLFYSVGIGQISSEVPQNLSASRPQDRQFILSSKKLLLSDSGFYLCAWTGGPQETQYFGPGTRLLVL.